The rows below give T cell receptor beta chains drawn from one sample of a study of early T cells in non-severe SARS-CoV-2 infection. One entry per CDR3 protein results from TCRdb running MiXCR on the 5' RACE reads. The sample consists of tens of thousands of distinct CDR3 sequences, roughly 6.1% of them appearing once. The starting material was whole blood, obtained at baseline. All receptors come from an adult who was a healthcare worker with PCR-confirmed SARS-CoV-2 infection or an uninfected control (not recorded which). Each CDR3 is given with its conserved first and last residue. Fields, in order: CDR3 length, V gene, J gene, clone size, D gene, CDR3 DNA, CDR3 protein. A D gene is named only where the DNA matches it firmly. Size is stated for part of the rows, as once, few or many counts, or as a class when the clone is expanded.

16	TRBV7-6	TRBJ2-2	medium-sized	-	TGTGCCAGCAGCCGGACTGCTACGCGGTTAACCGGGGAGCTGTTTTTT	CASSRTATRLTGELFF
12	TRBV25-1	TRBJ1-1	many	-	TGTGCCAGCAGCGGGCCTTTCACTGAAGCTTTCTTT	CASSGPFTEAFF
13	TRBV9	TRBJ2-7	many	-	TGTGCCAGCAGCCCCCTGGGTACCTACGAGCAGTACTTC	CASSPLGTYEQYF
17	TRBV6-2/TRBV6-3	TRBJ1-1	few	-	TGTGCCAGCAGTCAACAGGGTGCCTCCTACATGAACACTGAAGCTTTCTTT	CASSQQGASYMNTEAFF
12	TRBV6-2/TRBV6-3	TRBJ1-2	many	-	TGTGCCAGTCTGGAGGGGGATTATGGCTACACCTTC	CASLEGDYGYTF
12	TRBV30	TRBJ2-6	-	-	TGTGCCTGGAGTCCCGGGGTGAACGTCCTGACTTTC	CAWSPGVNVLTF
15	TRBV4-3	TRBJ2-2	few	TRBD2	TGCGCCAGCAGGGAGGGGCGGGGGTACACCGGGGAGCTGTTTTTT	CASREGRGYTGELFF
14	TRBV27	TRBJ2-3	few	TRBD2	TGTGCCAGCATCGGGGGGGCGGCCGGAGATACGCAGTATTTT	CASIGGAAGDTQYF
16	TRBV5-6	TRBJ2-1	-	TRBD2	TGTGCCAGCAGCCCGGGACTAACAAGCTCCTACAATGAGCAGTTCTTC	CASSPGLTSSYNEQFF
14	TRBV20-1	TRBJ1-3	many	-	TGCAGTGCTAGACCCGGCAGGGCTGGAAACACCATATATTTT	CSARPGRAGNTIYF
17	TRBV6-2/TRBV6-3	TRBJ1-1	many	TRBD1	TGTGCCAGCAGTTACTTTATCCGACAGGGAGAGAAAACTGAAGCTTTCTTT	CASSYFIRQGEKTEAFF
15	TRBV5-4	TRBJ1-1	-	TRBD1	TGTGCCAGCAGCTGGGGCAGGGGGAAGAACACTGAAGCTTTCTTT	CASSWGRGKNTEAFF
16	TRBV28	TRBJ2-7	many	TRBD1	TGTGCCAGCAGTAGCCTGGGGGACAGGGGGCTCTACGAGCAGTACTTC	CASSSLGDRGLYEQYF
14	TRBV6-6	TRBJ1-6	many	-	TGTGCCAGCAGTCAGAGCTCCTATAATTCACCCCTCCACTTT	CASSQSSYNSPLHF
15	TRBV4-3	TRBJ2-5	-	-	TGCGCCAGCAGCCAAGATTATCAGAGACAAGAGACCCAGTACTTC	CASSQDYQRQETQYF
17	TRBV18	TRBJ1-1	-	-	TGTGCCAGCTCACTCCAACAATTAGGGATCACGAACACTGAAGCTTTCTTT	CASSLQQLGITNTEAFF
13	TRBV18	TRBJ2-1	few	TRBD1	TGTGCCAGCTCCCCGGGACAGTCCGATGAGCAGTTCTTC	CASSPGQSDEQFF
16	TRBV13	TRBJ1-3	few	-	TGTGCCAGCAGTGGACGAGTCTCGGGGTCTGGAAACACCATATATTTT	CASSGRVSGSGNTIYF
14	TRBV18	TRBJ1-1	many	-	TGTGCCAGCTCACCAAACAGGAGGTGGACTGAAGCTTTCTTT	CASSPNRRWTEAFF
18	TRBV4-3	TRBJ2-3	-	TRBD2	TGCGCCAGCAGCCAAGAATGGGGACTAGCGGAAAGCACAGATACGCAGTATTTT	CASSQEWGLAESTDTQYF
14	TRBV5-1	TRBJ2-5	-	-	TGCGCCAGCAGCGCCCCGGGACGGCAAGAGACCCAGTACTTC	CASSAPGRQETQYF
13	TRBV12-3/TRBV12-4	TRBJ2-4	many	-	TGTGCCAGCATGAGGCGTGTGGGGAACATTCAGTACTTC	CASMRRVGNIQYF
10	TRBV6-6	TRBJ2-3	few	-	TGTGCCAGCAGTGATAATACGCAGTATTTT	CASSDNTQYF
12	TRBV12-3/TRBV12-4	TRBJ1-3	many	TRBD1	TGTGCCAGCAGCAAGTCAGACAGGGTGGCCTATTTT	CASSKSDRVAYF
18	TRBV6-5	TRBJ2-3	-	TRBD1	TGTGCCAGCAGTCGCGAATCCGGGACAGCACTCAGCACAGATACGCAGTATTTT	CASSRESGTALSTDTQYF
15	TRBV4-2	TRBJ2-7	many	-	TGTGCCAGCAGCCAAGATTTGTCGGACCTTCTGGAGCAGTACTTC	CASSQDLSDLLEQYF
12	TRBV20-1	TRBJ2-7	-	-	TGCAGTGCCAGATGGGTCGCCTACGAGCAGTACTTC	CSARWVAYEQYF
16	TRBV5-5	TRBJ2-7	many	TRBD1	TGTGCCAGCAGCTTGGACATCGGGACAGGGTTCTACGAGCAGTACTTC	CASSLDIGTGFYEQYF
16	TRBV28	TRBJ2-2	-	TRBD1	TGTGCCAGCAGTTTAAGGGGGACAGGGGTCGCCGGGGAGCTGTTTTTT	CASSLRGTGVAGELFF
16	TRBV13	TRBJ2-3	few	TRBD1	TGTGCCAGCAGCTACCGAACGGGACAGGGTATAGATACGCAGTATTTT	CASSYRTGQGIDTQYF
17	TRBV6-6	TRBJ1-1	-	TRBD1	TGTGCCAGCAGTTACTCGAATTCGGGACAGGGGAACACTGAAGCTTTCTTT	CASSYSNSGQGNTEAFF
16	TRBV5-4	TRBJ2-1	few	TRBD2	TGTGCCAGCAGCACTTTTTGGGAGCGGCGGGGGGAGGAGCAGTTCTTC	CASSTFWERRGEEQFF
12	TRBV6-1	TRBJ1-1	many	-	TGTGCCAGCAAAGTTTTGAACACTGAAGCTTTCTTT	CASKVLNTEAFF
12	TRBV19	TRBJ1-5	many	-	TGTGCCAGTAGTATGAATCTTCAGCCCCAGCATTTT	CASSMNLQPQHF
19	TRBV20-1	TRBJ2-1	many	TRBD2	TGCAGTGCTAGAGACACGGGACTAGCGGGAGGGATGTCCTACAATGAGCAGTTCTTC	CSARDTGLAGGMSYNEQFF
13	TRBV6-4	TRBJ1-4	many	-	TGTGCCAGCAGCAGCTTACAGGGAAGAAAACTGTTTTTT	CASSSLQGRKLFF
13	TRBV7-3	TRBJ1-2	many	-	TGTGCCAGCAGCCCGAGTGCAGGTCTTGGCTACACCTTC	CASSPSAGLGYTF